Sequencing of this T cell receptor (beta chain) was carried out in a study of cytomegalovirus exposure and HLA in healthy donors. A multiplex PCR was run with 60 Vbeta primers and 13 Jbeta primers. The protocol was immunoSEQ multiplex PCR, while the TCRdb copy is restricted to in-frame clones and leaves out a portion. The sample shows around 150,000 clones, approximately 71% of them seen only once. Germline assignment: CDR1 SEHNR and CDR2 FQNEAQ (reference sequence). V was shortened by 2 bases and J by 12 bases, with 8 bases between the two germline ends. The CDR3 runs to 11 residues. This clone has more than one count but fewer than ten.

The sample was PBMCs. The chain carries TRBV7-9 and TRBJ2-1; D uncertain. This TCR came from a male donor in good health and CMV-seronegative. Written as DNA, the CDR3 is TGTGCCAGCAGCTTATCGTGGCCGCAGTTCTTC. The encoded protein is CASSLSWPQFF. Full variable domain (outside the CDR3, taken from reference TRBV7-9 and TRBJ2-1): DTGVSQNPRHKITKRGQNVTFRCDPISEHNRLYWYRQTLGQGPEFLTYFQNEAQLEKSRLLSDRFSAERPKGSFSTLEIQRTEQGDSAMYLCASSLSWPQFFGPGTRLTVL.